Below are 21 T cell receptor beta chains sequenced from a single sample in a study of radiation and T cells in renal cell carcinoma. The treatment here: 15 Gy SBRT to primary tumor, nephrectomy 4 weeks later. The assay was immunoSEQ multiplex PCR, and TCRdb's table has in-frame clones only and misses some. The sample records roughly 4,900 clones, roughly three fifths being singletons. Material: tumor tissue, obtained from a patient whose treatment included radiotherapy and nephrectomy. The receptors stem from a man between 60 and 75 years old with renal cell carcinoma.

The chain has TRBV29-1 and TRBJ1-1; the D gene is possibly TRBD1 (6 bases). This CDR3 has 13 residues. V lost 5 bases, J lost 4 bases, and 14 bases lay in between. The V gene's germline CDR1 is SQVTM and CDR2 ANQGSEA. The CDR3, as DNA: TGCAGCGTTCGGGGGCTTGGGGGCACTGAAGCTTTCTTT. This translates into CSVRGLGGTEAFF.

This clone has only one observation. The V call is TRBV11-2, the J call TRBJ2-7; D not resolved. V was shortened by 0 bases and J by 3 bases, with 12 bases between the two germline ends. This CDR3 is built from 15 residues. Germline assignment: CDR1 SGHAT and CDR2 FQNNGV. The CDR3 bases are TGTGCCAGCAGCTTAGAGTCCGGCTCTTTCTACGAGCAGTACTTC. This translates into CASSLESGSFYEQYF.

The chain is built from TRBV10-3 and TRBJ2-7; unclear D gene. Germline V lookup: CDR1 ENHRY, CDR2 SYGVKD. Trimming shortened V by 2 bases and J by 4 bases, and 12 bases separated the two germline ends. This CDR3 has 14 residues. CDR3 amino acids: CAISEVGVRYEQYF. In nucleotides, the CDR3 is TGTGCCATCAGTGAGGTTGGGGTTAGGTACGAGCAGTACTTC.

The chain uses TRBV5-4 and TRBJ2-3, with 11 bases lining up with TRBD2. This CDR3 region has 16 residues. The V and J ends lost 4 bases and 0 bases, in that order; junction bases with no gene match: 4. CDR1 is SGHNT and CDR2 is YYREEE in the germline V gene (reference sequence). The CDR3 nucleotides are TGTGCCAGCAGCGTCAGACTAGCGGGGAGCACAGATACGCAGTATTTT. Its translation: CASSVRLAGSTDTQYF.

The chain combines TRBV7-2 with TRBJ2-7; maybe TRBD2 (5 bases). With 8 bases removed from V and 0 bases from J, the gap between germline ends came to 23 bases. CDR1 is SGHTA, CDR2 FQGNSA, per germline. This CDR3 is built from 17 residues. DNA for the CDR3: TGTGCCAGCGGCTACGGGGTAGGACGCGAGTTCTCCTACGAGCAGTACTTC. It translates to CASGYGVGREFSYEQYF.

This clone is categorized as medium-sized (0.01 to 0.1%). In DNA form, the CDR3 reads TGTGCCAGTAGGCCACGGTCGGGGGACGATAATTCACCCCTCCACTTT. Its protein product is CASRPRSGDDNSPLHF. The chain has TRBV19 and TRBJ1-6, with a weak D call TRBD1 (5 bases). The CDR3 is 16 amino acids. Germline V gene sequence: CDR1 LNHDA, CDR2 SQIVND (reference sequence). The germline V and J ends were trimmed by 6 bases and 5 bases, with 17 bases remaining between them.

The chain combines TRBV7-1 with TRBJ2-7, with D unclear. TRBV7-1 is placed among ORFs of uncertain function. This CDR3 has 13 residues. V was pared by 4 bases and J by 2 bases, with 9 bases between. The CDR3 nucleotides read TGTGCCAGCAGCTTTAGTCCTACCTACGAGCAGTACTTC. Its translation: CASSFSPTYEQYF.

Judged by abundance, this clone is medium-sized. J is TRBJ2-1 and V is TRBV29-1, with D unclear. Trimming left V 7 bases short and J 5 bases short, with 12 bases between. This CDR3 comprises 12 residues. Germline V CDR1 and CDR2: SQVTM, ANQGSEA. CDR3 protein: CSGGWVDNEQFF. CDR3 sequence (DNA): TGCAGCGGTGGATGGGTGGACAATGAGCAGTTCTTC.

This clone was seen only a few times. The genes are TRBV6-1 and TRBJ1-5; the D is unclear. The germline V gene has CDR1 MNHNS and CDR2 SASEGT. The CDR3 extends over 11 amino acids. V shed 5 bases and J shed 6 bases, with 5 bases lying between them. As DNA, the CDR3 is TGTGCCAGCAGTTCGACTCAGCCCCAGCATTTT. Its translation: CASSSTQPQHF.

The chain is built from TRBV11-2 and TRBJ2-7; D unclear. The CDR3 is made up of 17 amino acids. V lost 5 bases to trimming and J lost 0 bases, with 20 bases between them. Germline CDR1 reads SGHAT; CDR2 reads FQNNGV. CDR3 protein: CASSHPLGVPYSYEQYF. The CDR3 nucleotides are TGTGCCAGCAGCCACCCCCTAGGAGTCCCTTACTCCTACGAGCAGTACTTC.

A single count supports this clone. This sequence joins TRBV4-1 and TRBJ2-3, with TRBD2 identical over 9 bases. Germline-derived CDR1 and CDR2 are MGHRA and YSYEKL. Trimming removed 4 bases from V and 1 base from J; junction bases left unmatched: 3. This CDR3 spans 15 amino acids. The CDR3 DNA reads TGCGCCAGCAGCCGTAGCGGGAGTGGCACAGATACGCAGTATTTT. Protein product: CASSRSGSGTDTQYF.

This clone has only a few counts. The chain combines TRBV10-3 with TRBJ1-5, with TRBD1 matching over 8 bases. Germline trimming cut 2 bases from V and 4 bases from J; bases unmatched to any gene: 7. The germline CDR1 and CDR2 sequences are ENHRY and SYGVKD. The CDR3 is made up of 16 amino acids. CDR3 nucleotides: TGTGCCATCAGTGAGGTCAGGGGGCAGACTAATCAGCCCCAGCATTTT. It codes for CAISEVRGQTNQPQHF.

This chain joins TRBV7-2 and TRBJ2-4; D is unresolved. The CDR3 has 12 amino acids. Per germline, CDR1 SGHTA and CDR2 FQGNSA. Trimming stripped 1 base from V and 10 bases from J, with 8 bases between. CDR3 residues: CASSLDGVIQYF. The CDR3 DNA is TGTGCCAGCAGCTTAGATGGAGTGATTCAGTACTTC.

In its sample, this clone was seen a few times. The chain is built from TRBV9 and TRBJ2-1; D is perhaps TRBD1 or TRBD2 (5 bases each). Germline-derived CDR1 and CDR2 are SGDLS and YYNGEE. Trimming stripped 1 base from V and 10 bases from J, with 15 bases between. This CDR3 comprises 14 residues. The CDR3 coding sequence is TGTGCCAGCAGCGTATGGGGGAGCAAAGGGGAGCAGTTCTTC. It yields the protein CASSVWGSKGEQFF.

The chain carries TRBV6-5 and TRBJ2-6; the D is unclear. The germline V gene has CDR1 MNHEY and CDR2 SVGAGI. The CDR3 length is 16 residues. The V and J ends lost 0 bases and 0 bases respectively, with 6 bases between them. CDR3 bases: TGTGCCAGCAGTTACTCGGAAGACTCTGGGGCCAACGTCCTGACTTTC. The encoded protein is CASSYSEDSGANVLTF.

The CDR3 spells CATSRRTYATGNTEAFF. DNA for the CDR3: TGTGCCACCAGCAGACGAACCTATGCCACAGGGAACACTGAAGCTTTCTTT. The V and J genes are TRBV15 and TRBJ1-1, with D possibly matching TRBD1 (5 bases). Germline CDR1 is LNHNV and CDR2 is YYDKDF (reference sequence). The CDR3 has 17 residues. With 2 bases removed from V and 1 base from J, the gap between germline ends came to 17 bases.

The chain combines TRBV30 with TRBJ1-5; 8 positions match TRBD1. The V segment lost 2 bases and the J segment 4 bases; nucleotides outside the gene matches: 22. The CDR3 extends over 20 amino acids. Germline-derived CDR1 and CDR2 are GTSNPN and SVGIG (reference sequence). CDR3 sequence: CAWSPPWDRLTGLVNQPQHF. The CDR3 DNA is TGTGCCTGGAGTCCCCCCTGGGACAGGTTAACAGGGCTCGTTAATCAGCCCCAGCATTTT.

The chain has TRBV29-1 and TRBJ2-2; 9 bases agree with TRBD2. This CDR3 contains 17 residues. V lost 4 bases to trimming and J lost 7 bases; unmatched junction nucleotides: 16. Germline CDR1 and CDR2: SQVTM and ANQGSEA. The CDR3 nucleotides are TGCAGCGTTGTCACAGGGGAGCCTAGCGGGGTTCTCGGGGAGCTGTTTTTT. Encoded protein: CSVVTGEPSGVLGELFF.

The chain's CDR3 is CASSTTYRVRRQPQHF. CDR3 nucleotides: TGTGCCAGTAGTACAACGTACAGGGTAAGGCGTCAGCCCCAGCATTTT. V and J are TRBV19 and TRBJ1-5; TRBD1 might be the D (6 bases). Looked up from germline, CDR1 is LNHDA and CDR2 is SQIVND (reference sequence). Trimming cost V 4 bases and J 6 bases, with 19 bases left between them. The CDR3 is 16 residues long.

In its sample, this clone is medium-sized. This chain links TRBV7-2 with TRBJ2-7; TRBD1 agrees at 10 bases. V was pared by 1 base and J by 1 base, with 1 base of the junction left unmatched. This CDR3 contains 15 residues. Germline V gene data show CDR1 as SGHTA and CDR2 as FQGNSA. Written as DNA, the CDR3 is TGTGCCAGCAGCTTAGGGACAGGGGGATCCTACGAGCAGTACTTC. Protein: CASSLGTGGSYEQYF.

This clone is labeled as medium-sized (0.01 to 0.1%). This rearrangement joins TRBV28 to TRBJ2-7; D is unclear. This CDR3 is 11 amino acids long. V lost 5 bases, J lost 6 bases, and 8 bases lay in between. Germline CDR1 MDHEN, CDR2 SYDVKM. CDR3 in amino acids: CASSLWFEQYF. For the CDR3, the DNA is TGTGCCAGCAGTCTCTGGTTCGAGCAGTACTTC.